This passage covers 26 T cell receptor beta chains from one sample sequenced in a study of beta chain features in type 1 diabetes. What was sequenced were expressed TCRB transcripts, since all of the isolated RNA had been reverse transcribed. The table came from immunoSEQ multiplex PCR; TCRdb's copy has only in-frame clones and leaves some out. The data hold 310,000 or so clones, with 11% observed a single time. The sample consisted of naive CD4+ T cells from blood. The receptor source for this set is a woman aged 25 to 39 in good health.

This clone was seen more than once but under ten times. The CDR3 here is CASSEFLDRGDSPLHF. The CDR3 DNA is TGTGCCAGCAGTGAGTTCCTCGACAGGGGCGATTCACCCCTCCACTTT. This chain links TRBV25-1 with TRBJ1-6; 8 bases map to TRBD1. The V and J ends lost 3 bases and 8 bases, in that order; junction bases with no gene match: 9. From germline, CDR1 is MGHDK and CDR2 SYGVNS. CDR3 length: 16 residues.

A few counts support this clone. V usage is TRBV28 and J usage is TRBJ2-3; D is unresolved. Germline V gene data show CDR1 as MDHEN and CDR2 as SYDVKM. Trimming cost V 6 bases and J 5 bases, with 9 bases left between them. The CDR3 is 12 amino acids. The chain's CDR3 is CASSPPIDTQYF. CDR3 nucleotide sequence: TGTGCCAGCAGCCCCCCCATAGATACGCAGTATTTT. The variable domain in full, with the rest retrieved from reference TRBV28 and TRBJ2-3, is DVKVTQSSRYLVKRTGEKVFLECVQDMDHENMFWYRQDPGLGLRLIYFSYDVKMKEKGDIPEGYSVSREKKERFSLILESASTNQTSMYLCASSPPIDTQYFGPGTRLTVL.

The V call is TRBV2, the J call TRBJ2-4; 7 nucleotides match TRBD1. V was pared by 6 bases and J by 0 bases, with 8 bases of the junction left unmatched. The CDR3 totals 16 residues. Germline V gene lookup returns CDR1 SNHLY and CDR2 FYNNEI. The chain's CDR3 is CASRAQQGIAKNIQYF. In nucleotides, the CDR3 is TGTGCCAGCAGAGCTCAACAGGGGATAGCCAAAAACATTCAGTACTTC. Complete variable domain (other parts from reference TRBV2 and TRBJ2-4): EPEVTQTPSHQVTQMGQEVILRCVPISNHLYFYWYRQILGQKVEFLVSFYNNEISEKSEIFDDQFSVERPDGSNFTLKIRSTKLEDSAMYFCASRAQQGIAKNIQYFGAGTRLSVL.

This clone showed up just a few times. The chain links TRBV6-5 to TRBJ2-7, with no clear D. The CDR3 has 14 residues. V was clipped by 7 bases and J by 3 bases, with 16 bases between them. Germline V gene sequence: CDR1 MNHEY, CDR2 SVGAGI. The CDR3 DNA is TGTGCCAGCACTCTCGGTGCGGAGAACTACGAGCAGTACTTC. Encoded protein: CASTLGAENYEQYF.

Regarding this clone: Other DNA sequences within the sample encode an identical CDR3. The chain joins TRBV5-1 to TRBJ2-3, with no clear D. CDR3 length equals 14 residues. The germline V gene encodes CDR1 SGHRS and CDR2 YFSETQ. The V and J ends lost 0 bases and 1 base respectively, with 6 bases between them. Here the CDR3 reads CASSLGGGTDTQYF. The CDR3 nucleotides read TGCGCCAGCAGCTTGGGCGGAGGCACAGATACGCAGTATTTT.

The chain carries TRBV5-1 and TRBJ2-1, with D possibly being TRBD1 (5 bases). The V gene's germline CDR1 is SGHRS and CDR2 YFSETQ. This CDR3 spans 17 amino acids. V was clipped by 0 bases and J by 0 bases, with 13 bases between them. CDR3: CASSLVGRANSYNEQFF. CDR3 coding DNA: TGCGCCAGCAGCTTGGTCGGCAGGGCAAACTCCTACAATGAGCAGTTCTTC.

The gene calls are TRBV10-3 and TRBJ2-3; 8 nucleotides align to TRBD2. Germline V gene lookup returns CDR1 ENHRY and CDR2 SYGVKD. This CDR3 has 15 amino acids. The junction had 8 bases not matched to a gene; V was cut back by 7 bases and J by 2 bases. CDR3 nucleotide sequence: TGTGCCATCACCAGGGGACTAGAAGACACAGATACGCAGTATTTT. This translates into CAITRGLEDTDTQYF.

The chain recombines TRBV19 with TRBJ1-2; D possibly corresponds to TRBD1 (5 bases). The V end was cut by 7 bases, the J end by 4 bases, with 16 bases between. Germline-derived CDR1 and CDR2 are LNHDA and SQIVND (reference sequence). The CDR3 spans 14 residues. The chain's CDR3 is CASTDPGLRYGYTF. The CDR3 DNA is TGTGCCAGTACCGATCCGGGACTCCGCTATGGCTACACCTTC.

This clone was recorded a few times. V and J are TRBV30 and TRBJ2-1; tentative D call: TRBD2 (6 bases). Per germline, CDR1 GTSNPN and CDR2 SVGIG (reference sequence). The length of the CDR3 is 13 residues. The germline V and J ends were trimmed by 5 bases and 8 bases, with 16 bases remaining between them. The CDR3 DNA reads TGTGCCTGGGGACCCGTTCAGCGGGATGAGCAGTTCTTC. Protein product: CAWGPVQRDEQFF.

The V and J genes are TRBV6-5 and TRBJ2-7; TRBD1 matches 11 bases. The CDR3 contains 14 residues. J lost 4 bases, V lost 5 bases, and 4 bases had no gene match. CDR1 MNHEY and CDR2 SVGAGI come from the germline V gene. The CDR3, as DNA: TGTGCCAGCAGTAGGACAGGGGGCGAATACGAGCAGTACTTC. It yields the protein CASSRTGGEYEQYF.

This chain joins TRBV7-9 and TRBJ1-1; no clear D gene. The V and J ends lost 1 base and 7 bases respectively, with 10 bases between them. Germline CDR1 and CDR2: SEHNR and FQNEAQ (reference sequence). The length of the CDR3 is 13 residues. The CDR3 bases are TGTGCCAGCAGCTTAGTGGCAGGAATTGAAGCTTTCTTT. Encoded protein: CASSLVAGIEAFF.

The chain combines TRBV28 with TRBJ2-1; D remains unclear. The CDR3 has 13 residues. Germline V gene lookup returns CDR1 MDHEN and CDR2 SYDVKM. The V end lost 8 bases, the J end lost 5 bases, and 13 bases lay between the germline ends. In DNA form, the CDR3 reads TGTGCCAGCCGCATGAGTAGAGACAATGAGCAGTTCTTC. Protein: CASRMSRDNEQFF.

This sequence joins TRBV7-6 and TRBJ2-1; 7 bases align to TRBD2. Unmatched junction bases numbered 13, after V lost 5 bases and J lost 6 bases. Germline loops: CDR1 SGHVS, CDR2 FNYEAQ. This CDR3 is 16 amino acids long. The CDR3 DNA reads TGTGCCAGCAGCCCACTCCCCGCGGGAGTACCCAATGAGCAGTTCTTC. Amino acid sequence: CASSPLPAGVPNEQFF.

The chain couples TRBV18 to TRBJ2-4, with 13 bases aligning to TRBD2. Per germline, CDR1 KGHSH and CDR2 LQKENI. The V and J ends lost 3 bases and 6 bases, in that order; junction bases with no gene match: 8. The CDR3 is made up of 17 amino acids. The CDR3 here is CASSPGTSGTRGNIQYF. In DNA, the CDR3 is TGTGCCAGCTCACCCGGGACTAGCGGGACGAGGGGAAACATTCAGTACTTC.

The chain combines TRBV30 with TRBJ2-3; 9 bases fit TRBD2. Germline CDR1 reads GTSNPN; CDR2 reads SVGIG (reference sequence). The CDR3 extends over 15 amino acids. The J segment lost 4 bases and the V segment lost 2 bases, leaving 7 bases of the junction unmatched. The CDR3 DNA is TGTGCCTGGAGTCGGTGGGGACTAGCAGCAGATACGCAGTATTTT. Translated, it gives CAWSRWGLAADTQYF.

V usage is TRBV11-2 and J usage is TRBJ2-7; the match to TRBD2 covers 9 bases. The CDR3 totals 16 residues. The ends lost 1 base at V and 3 bases at J; junction bases unmatched: 7. The germline V gene encodes CDR1 SGHAT and CDR2 FQNNGV. As DNA, the CDR3 is TGTGCCAGCAGCTTAGGAGGTCTAGCGGGGATCTACGAGCAGTACTTC. Translating it yields CASSLGGLAGIYEQYF.

The genes are TRBV6-5 and TRBJ2-7, with TRBD2 identical over 9 bases. There are 14 residues in the CDR3. The J segment lost 3 bases and the V segment lost 5 bases, leaving 5 bases of the junction unmatched. CDR1 and CDR2 from the germline V gene are MNHEY and SVGAGI. As DNA, the CDR3 is TGTGCCAGCAGTGAACTAGCGGGCTTCTACGAGCAGTACTTC. This sequence encodes CASSELAGFYEQYF.

The chain links TRBV6-6 to TRBJ2-1; 8 nucleotides align to TRBD1. The V and J ends lost 1 base and 3 bases, in that order; junction bases with no gene match: 2. Germline CDR1 MNHNY, CDR2 SVGAGI (reference sequence). The CDR3 sequence is 15 residues long. The CDR3 DNA reads as TGTGCCAGCAGTTACTTGGACAGGGTCTACAATGAGCAGTTCTTC. Its translation: CASSYLDRVYNEQFF.

About this clone itself: This CDR3 is also generated by other DNA sequences in the sample. The J gene is TRBJ2-7, the V gene TRBV18; 7 positions match TRBD1. Germline V CDR1 and CDR2: KGHSH, LQKENI. V lost 6 bases, J lost 2 bases, and 4 bases stayed unmatched. The CDR3 spans 13 residues. Here the CDR3 DNA reads TGTGCCAGCTCCCCTCAGGGGGCCTACGAGCAGTACTTC. Amino acid sequence: CASSPQGAYEQYF.

This clone was counted a few times. V is TRBV15 and J is TRBJ2-1, with unresolved D. CDR3 length: 15 amino acids. Germline CDR1 and CDR2: LNHNV and YYDKDF (reference sequence). Trimming removed 0 bases at V and 0 bases at J, with 6 bases between. The DNA of the CDR3 is TGTGCCACCAGCAGAGACCCGAGCTCCTACAATGAGCAGTTCTTC. Amino acids: CATSRDPSSYNEQFF.

This clone showed up just a few times. The chain carries TRBV6-1 and TRBJ2-4; TRBD1 agrees at 12 bases. Germline V CDR1 and CDR2: MNHNS, SASEGT. The CDR3 has 14 residues. V gave up 6 bases and J gave up 6 bases; unmatched junction bases: 3. CDR3 loop: CASREGQGANIQYF. In DNA, the CDR3 is TGTGCCAGCAGGGAGGGACAGGGGGCAAACATTCAGTACTTC.

The chain couples TRBV4-3 to TRBJ2-1, with 7 bases aligning to TRBD1. CDR1 and CDR2 (germline): LGHNA, YSLEER. The CDR3 covers 16 residues. V lost 4 bases, J lost 1 base, and 7 bases stayed unmatched. CDR3 DNA: TGCGCCAGCAGCCTCACAGGGGCGCTATCCTACAATGAGCAGTTCTTC. Amino acids: CASSLTGALSYNEQFF.

The chain carries TRBV20-1 and TRBJ2-3; no clear D gene. CDR3 length: 11 residues. V was shortened by 2 bases and J by 4 bases, with 4 bases between the two germline ends. Germline V gene lookup returns CDR1 DFQATT and CDR2 SNEGSKA (reference sequence). The CDR3 DNA sequence: TGCAGTGCTAGAAGCCCAGATACGCAGTATTTT. It translates to CSARSPDTQYF.

The sample holds a few counts of this clone. Written as DNA, the CDR3 is TGTGCCAGTAGCCTTCGACAGGGGAACTCCTACGAGCAGTACTTC. Residues: CASSLRQGNSYEQYF. The chain carries TRBV19 and TRBJ2-7; the match to TRBD1 covers 8 bases. The J segment lost 0 bases and the V segment lost 6 bases, leaving 7 bases of the junction unmatched. The V gene's germline CDR1 is LNHDA and CDR2 SQIVND (reference sequence). The CDR3 contains 15 residues.

This clone was counted a few times. The chain couples TRBV19 to TRBJ1-5; D possibly corresponds to TRBD1 (5 bases). Trimming took 10 bases from V and 8 from J, leaving 24 bases between them. Germline assignment: CDR1 LNHDA and CDR2 SQIVND (reference sequence). The CDR3 loop spans 15 amino acids. CDR3 loop: CATGPKAFGGEPQHF. CDR3 DNA: TGTGCCACCGGCCCGAAGGCCTTTGGGGGGGAGCCCCAGCATTTT.

The genes are TRBV10-3 and TRBJ2-6; a weak D match, TRBD2 (6 bases). There are 15 residues in the CDR3. Germline V gene data show CDR1 as ENHRY and CDR2 as SYGVKD. Between the trimmed V and J ends, which lost 2 bases and 4 bases, there was a span of 9 bases. The CDR3 coding sequence is TGTGCCATCAGTGAGGGGGGGACCGGGGCCAACGTCCTGACTTTC. It specifies CAISEGGTGANVLTF.